This TCR beta chain was identified in a study of blood T cell repertoires in COVID-19. Study overall: Donors in the United States, Italy and Spain gave samples during acute or convalescent COVID-19.

CDR1 and CDR2 from the germline V gene are LNHDA and SQIVND (reference sequence). Trimming at V came to 4 bases and at J to 4 bases, leaving 7 bases not matched to a gene. CDR3 size: 15 residues. Repertoires were generated with immunoSEQ multiplex PCR, while TCRdb's copy carries only in-frame clones and drops some. The data show around 70,000 clones, with approximately 80% seen just once and 15% held by the top ten. The sequence derives from a human donor in a cohort sampled during active COVID-19. The chain is built from TRBV19 and TRBJ2-5; 9 nucleotides match TRBD2. Sequenced material: peripheral blood. The CDR3 spells CASSSGRARRETQYF. CDR3 nucleotides: TGTGCCAGTAGTAGCGGGAGGGCCCGCCGAGAGACCCAGTACTTC. The complete variable domain, with remaining parts taken from reference TRBV19 and TRBJ2-5, reads DGGITQSPKYLFRKEGQNVTLSCEQNLNHDAMYWYRQDPGQGLRLIYYSQIVNDFQKGDIAEGYSVSREKKESFPLTVTSAQKNPTAFYLCASSSGRARRETQYFGPGTRLLVL.